Following are 29 T cell receptor beta chains from one sample sequenced in a study of T cells in Graves' hyperthyroidism and ophthalmopathy. Researchers took RNA transcripts and amplified the TCR beta CDR3 regions from them. The HTBI primer set was used in a first-round RT-PCR of the TCR CDR3. TCRdb re-called the multiplex PCR reads with MiXCR, one entry per CDR3 protein. This sample carries 690,000 or so distinct CDR3 sequences, about 17% of them seen once, and the ten largest clones take about a sixth. The sample comprised blood. The source of these receptors is a woman between 45 and 65 years old with Graves' hyperthyroidism that later progressed to Graves' ophthalmopathy.

This clonotype appeared a few times. J is TRBJ1-5 and V is TRBV6-1; D is unclear. V lost 2 bases and J lost 0, with 14 bases in between. In germline, CDR1 is MNHNS, CDR2 SASEGT. This CDR3 is built from 17 residues. The CDR3 DNA is TGTGCCAGCAGTGAACTTTTCTCAGTTTATAGCAATCAGCCCCAGCATTTT. Its translation is CASSELFSVYSNQPQHF.

This clonotype was detected many times. CDR3 protein: CASSLGEGSNTEAFF. The DNA of the CDR3 is TGTGCCAGCAGCTTAGGTGAGGGCAGTAACACTGAAGCTTTCTTT. This chain connects TRBV11-3 to TRBJ1-1; no firm D call. Germline V CDR1 and CDR2: SGHNT, YENEEA. The CDR3 extends over 15 amino acids. V lost 1 base to trimming and J lost 2 bases, with 11 bases between them. The whole variable domain, filled in from reference TRBV11-3 and TRBJ1-1, reads EAGVVQSPRYKIIEKKQPVAFWCNPISGHNTLYWYLQNLGQGPELLIRYENEEAVDDSQLPKDRFSAERLKGVDSTLKIQPAELGDSAVYLCASSLGEGSNTEAFFGQGTRLTVV.

This clonotype was counted ten times or more. The chain is built from TRBV7-3 and TRBJ2-2; D not certain. This CDR3 has 20 amino acids. The V gene lost 0 bases and the J gene lost 2 bases, with 22 bases spanning the gap. Germline CDR1 SGHTA, CDR2 FQGTGA. CDR3 region: CASSLTDSYRRSINTGELFF. The CDR3 DNA is TGTGCCAGCAGCTTAACGGATTCCTATCGGCGGTCGATAAACACCGGGGAGCTGTTTTTT.

This clonotype was seen more than once but under ten times. The chain joins TRBV12-3 or TRBV12-4 to TRBJ1-1; unclear D gene. V lost 4 bases, J lost 1 base, and 16 bases lay in between. This CDR3 spans 16 amino acids. CDR3 loop: CASSSRRATGNTEAFF. CDR3 bases: TGTGCCAGCAGTTCTAGAAGGGCGACGGGGAACACTGAAGCTTTCTTT.

This clonotype showed up just a few times. The J gene is TRBJ2-3, the V gene TRBV20-1, with D perhaps given as TRBD1 or TRBD2 (7 bases each). The CDR3 has 14 amino acids. The germline gives CDR1 DFQATT, CDR2 SNEGSKA (reference sequence). Trimming pared 6 bases from V and 5 bases from J, leaving 18 bases between. The CDR3 sequence: CSAGRGQAGDTQYF. The CDR3 bases are TGCAGTGCGGGGAGGGGGCAAGCAGGAGATACGCAGTATTTT.

This clonotype has at least ten counts. The gene calls are TRBV27 and TRBJ2-3, with TRBD1 matching over 10 bases. Germline V gives CDR1 MNHEY, CDR2 SMNVEV (reference sequence). The CDR3 consists of 15 residues. J lost 4 bases, V lost 3 bases, and 4 bases had no gene match. The CDR3 sequence is CASSFGTGASDTQYF. In DNA form, the CDR3 reads TGTGCCAGCAGTTTCGGGACAGGGGCTTCAGATACGCAGTATTTT.

V gene TRBV5-4 combines with J gene TRBJ2-7, with 7 bases identical to TRBD1. The germline V gene encodes CDR1 SGHNT and CDR2 YYREEE (reference sequence). J lost 0 bases, V lost 3 bases, and 6 bases had no gene match. The CDR3 extends over 15 amino acids. Here the CDR3 DNA reads TGTGCCAGCAGCTGGGGACAGAGCAGCTCCTACGAGCAGTACTTC. Translating it yields CASSWGQSSSYEQYF.

In its sample, this clonotype was seen many times. The chain is built from TRBV2 and TRBJ1-5, with D tentatively TRBD1 (6 bases). The V gene's germline CDR1 is SNHLY and CDR2 FYNNEI. V was shortened by 7 bases and J by 0 bases, with 13 bases between the two germline ends. The CDR3 consists of 15 residues. The DNA for the CDR3 is TGTGCCAGCAAACGGACAGAGACTAGCAATCAGCCCCAGCATTTT. This encodes CASKRTETSNQPQHF.

The chain carries TRBV20-1 and TRBJ1-6; TRBD1 might be the D (6 bases). The CDR3 is 16 amino acids. Germline-derived CDR1 and CDR2 are DFQATT and SNEGSKA (reference sequence). Trimming cost V 0 bases and J 6 bases, with 15 bases left between them. The CDR3 protein is CSARDKGRGANSPLHF. Written as DNA, the CDR3 is TGCAGTGCTAGAGATAAAGGCAGGGGCGCTAATTCACCCCTCCACTTT.

This clonotype has ten or more counts. The V gene is TRBV3-1, the J gene TRBJ2-7; 7 nucleotides align to TRBD1. CDR3 size: 14 residues. The J segment lost 2 bases and the V segment lost 5 bases, leaving 6 bases of the junction unmatched. Germline assignment: CDR1 LGHDT and CDR2 YNNKEL (reference sequence). The CDR3 DNA sequence: TGTGCCAGCAGCGAGAGGACAGGCGCCTACGAGCAGTACTTC. This translates into CASSERTGAYEQYF.

This clonotype turned up a few times. The gene calls are TRBV12-3 or TRBV12-4 and TRBJ1-5; 9 nucleotides align to TRBD1. The length of the CDR3 is 16 residues. V shed 0 bases and J 4 bases; nucleotides not matched to a gene: 4. The CDR3 region has the DNA TGTGCCAGCAGTTTAGCGCTAGGGACAGGGAATCAGCCCCAGCATTTT. Encoded protein: CASSLALGTGNQPQHF.

This clonotype was detected a few times. This chain links TRBV7-2 with TRBJ2-1; maybe TRBD2 (6 bases). The V gene lost 6 bases and the J gene lost 3 bases, with 15 bases spanning the gap. CDR1 SGHTA and CDR2 FQGNSA come from the germline V gene. This CDR3 contains 15 residues. The DNA of the CDR3 is TGTGCCAGCAGTTACGGCGGGGCGATCTACAATGAGCAGTTCTTC. Protein sequence: CASSYGGAIYNEQFF.

A few counts support this clonotype. The CDR3 DNA follows: TGCGCCAGCAGCCAACTGGGGGGGACTAATGAAAAACTGTTTTTT. This translates into CASSQLGGTNEKLFF. The chain employs TRBV4-1 and TRBJ1-4; D is perhaps TRBD1 (5 bases). V lost 2 bases to trimming and J lost 2 bases, with 9 bases between them. This CDR3 is 15 amino acids long. Germline CDR1 and CDR2: MGHRA and YSYEKL.

A word on this clonotype: This sequence may be a read error, since a much larger clone differs from it by one base. A read error is likely, as this CDR3 ends without the conserved phenylalanine or tryptophan. The rearrangement joins TRBV3-1 to TRBJ1-2; D not certain. Germline-derived CDR1 and CDR2 are LGHDT and YNNKEL (reference sequence). The CDR3 extends over 12 amino acids. V was pared by 5 bases and J by 8 bases, with 12 bases between. The CDR3 spells CASSARSWGYTL. As DNA, the CDR3 is TGTGCCAGCAGCGCGCGGTCATGGGGCTACACCCTC.

J is TRBJ2-5 and V is TRBV29-1; TRBD1 agrees at 8 bases. Germline trimming cut 6 bases from V and 4 bases from J; bases unmatched to any gene: 4. CDR1 and CDR2 from the germline V gene are SQVTM and ANQGSEA. The CDR3 has 12 residues. CDR3 sequence (DNA): TGCAGCGTGGACAGGGCTGGAGAGACCCAGTACTTC. Translating it yields CSVDRAGETQYF.

This clonotype turned up a few times. The chain employs TRBV24-1 and TRBJ2-1, with 7 bases lining up with TRBD2. The V gene end was trimmed by 2 bases and the J gene end by 8 bases; junction bases not matched to a gene: 11. Per the germline V gene, CDR1 is KGHDR and CDR2 is SFDVKD. The CDR3 consists of 16 residues. The CDR3 here is CATSDWGDGGRDEQFF. The CDR3, as DNA: TGTGCCACCAGTGATTGGGGCGACGGGGGGAGGGATGAGCAGTTCTTC.

The chain is built from TRBV18 and TRBJ1-5; D is uncertain. CDR1 and CDR2 (germline): KGHSH, LQKENI. Trimming stripped 2 bases from V and 2 bases from J, with 10 bases between. This CDR3 contains 15 residues. In DNA, the CDR3 is TGTGCCAGCTCACCATCTCGCAACGGCAATCAGCCCCAGCATTTT. Translation gives CASSPSRNGNQPQHF.

Comment on this clonotype: A much bigger clone sits one base away, suggesting this may be a read error. The rearrangement uses TRBV6-1 and TRBJ1-1; D remains ambiguous. Between the trimmed V and J ends, which lost 6 bases and 5 bases, there was a span of 16 bases. This CDR3 is built from 14 residues. Germline CDR1 is MNHNS and CDR2 is SASEGT. CDR3 protein: CASSRVFTRTEAFF. CDR3 bases: TGTGCCAGCAGCAGAGTTTTCACTAGAACTGAAGCTTTCTTT.

On this clonotype itself: Compared with germline, one end of the junction differs, possibly owing to a read error. This chain links TRBV11-2 with TRBJ1-6; possible D gene TRBD1, 5 bases. The germline V gene has CDR1 SGHAT and CDR2 FQNNGV. This CDR3 comprises 15 residues. The CDR3 spells CASSRLQGPYSPHHF. CDR3 DNA sequence: TGTGCCAGCAGCCGCCTTCAGGGACCCTATTCACCCCACCACTTT.

This chain connects TRBV5-1 to TRBJ2-1; D might be TRBD2 (6 bases). Trimming cost V 4 bases and J 8 bases, with 13 bases left between them. The CDR3 contains 13 residues. CDR1 and CDR2 (germline): SGHRS, YFSETQ. The CDR3 sequence: CASSVGGVDEQFF. The CDR3 bases are TGCGCCAGCAGCGTGGGGGGAGTAGATGAGCAGTTCTTC.

Concerning this clonotype itself: One junction end does not reproduce the germline sequence, and a read error may be involved. The V and J genes are TRBV7-7 and TRBJ2-1, with 9 bases lining up with TRBD1. The CDR3 contains 12 residues. The germline CDR1 and CDR2 sequences are SSHAT and FNYEAQ (reference sequence). Here the CDR3 DNA reads TGTGCTAGCAGCCCCGGGACAGGGACGAAGTTCTTC. It is translated as CASSPGTGTKFF.

This clonotype was detected a few times. The chain couples TRBV20-1 to TRBJ1-3; D not resolved. The V end was cut by 2 bases, the J end by 0 bases, with 14 bases between. CDR3 length: 16 amino acids. Per germline, CDR1 DFQATT and CDR2 SNEGSKA (reference sequence). CDR3 in amino acids: CSARRTGPLSGNTIYF. The CDR3 DNA sequence: TGCAGTGCTAGACGGACCGGACCCCTCTCTGGAAACACCATATATTTT.

The sample holds many counts of this clonotype. The gene calls are TRBV3-1 and TRBJ1-2; 8 bases agree with TRBD1. Losses at the gene ends were 4 bases for V and 3 bases for J; bases not matched to a gene: 10. Germline V CDR1 and CDR2: LGHDT, YNNKEL (reference sequence). CDR3 length: 16 residues. In DNA, the CDR3 is TGTGCCAGCAGCCCAACCGTACAGGGACAGGACTATGGCTACACCTTC. This codes for CASSPTVQGQDYGYTF.

The sample holds a few counts of this clonotype. V and J are TRBV30 and TRBJ1-2; 7 bases line up with TRBD1. This CDR3 region has 13 residues. The germline V gene encodes CDR1 GTSNPN and CDR2 SVGIG (reference sequence). The V gene end was trimmed by 6 bases and the J gene end by 8 bases; junction bases not matched to a gene: 12. The CDR3 coding sequence is TGTGCCTGCTTTCCGGGACAGATTGGCGGCTACACCTTC. This translates into CACFPGQIGGYTF.

This clonotype has at least ten counts. The CDR3 coding sequence is TGTGCCAGCAGTCTCGGGACCGCGGTTGGGCCCCAGCATTTT. Protein sequence: CASSLGTAVGPQHF. This chain links TRBV12-3 or TRBV12-4 with TRBJ1-5; TRBD1 might be the D (5 bases). Trimming took 5 bases from V and 9 from J, leaving 17 bases between them. This CDR3 has 14 amino acids.

This clonotype was observed at least ten times. The chain carries TRBV5-1 and TRBJ2-7; 7 nucleotides align to TRBD1. Trimming took 9 bases from V and 6 from J; bases not matched to a gene: 15. The germline CDR1 and CDR2 sequences are SGHRS and YFSETQ. The CDR3 runs to 14 residues. DNA for the CDR3: TGCGCCACCAAGACCGGGACAGCCGCCCTCGAGCAGTACTTC. Translating gives CATKTGTAALEQYF.

The chain uses TRBV9 and TRBJ1-4; 8 bases are shared with TRBD1. CDR3 length: 15 residues. J was trimmed by 7 bases and V by 0 bases; bases with no gene match: 5. Germline CDR1 SGDLS, CDR2 YYNGEE. As DNA, the CDR3 is TGTGCCAGCAGCGTAGGAACAGGGGGTACTGAAAAACTGTTTTTT. Its translation: CASSVGTGGTEKLFF.

A few counts support this clonotype. The chain recombines TRBV19 with TRBJ2-2, with D unresolved. V was cut by 0 bases and J by 1 base, with 15 bases left in between. This CDR3 comprises 18 residues. Germline V lookup: CDR1 LNHDA, CDR2 SQIVND (reference sequence). CDR3 bases: TGTGCCAGTAGTATAGATCAAACCCTATCACGGAACACCGGGGAGCTGTTTTTT. Translation gives CASSIDQTLSRNTGELFF.

The CDR3 sequence: CASSVDPIHEVSTGELFF. The DNA for the CDR3 is TGTGCCAGCAGCGTAGATCCAATTCACGAGGTATCCACCGGGGAGCTGTTTTTT. The chain combines TRBV9 with TRBJ2-2; D is uncertain. CDR1 and CDR2 from the germline V gene are SGDLS and YYNGEE. V lost 0 bases to trimming and J lost 4 bases, with 19 bases between them. This CDR3 spans 18 amino acids. Full variable domain (rest looked up from reference TRBV9 and TRBJ2-2): DSGVTQTPKHLITATGQRVTLRCSPRSGDLSVYWYQQSLDQGLQFLIQYYNGEERAKGNILERFSAQQFPDLHSELNLSSLELGDSALYFCASSVDPIHEVSTGELFFGEGSRLTVL.